The 28 T cell receptor beta chains listed next were all sequenced from one sample in a study of Ad26.COV2.S vaccination and SARS-CoV-2 variants. Treatment reported: roughly 20 received Ad26.COV2.S at low or high dose, single or two shots; a few received placebo; per-sample allocation not given. Sampling was performed 63 days after the first vaccine or placebo injection. Assay: immunoSEQ multiplex PCR; the TCRdb copy retains only in-frame clones and omits some. Of over 400,000 clones listed, 92% are singletons. Material: peripheral blood, obtained in a trial of Ad26.COV2.S vaccine versus placebo. These receptors came from a person between 18 and 59 years old who received the Ad26.COV2.S COVID-19 vaccine or a placebo.

The chain couples TRBV19 to TRBJ1-2, with D tentatively TRBD1 (5 bases). V was cut by 3 bases and J by 3 bases, with 11 bases left in between. Germline assignment: CDR1 LNHDA and CDR2 SQIVND (reference sequence). The length of the CDR3 is 14 residues. The CDR3 bases are TGTGCCAGTAGTATCGGTGGCAGGGACTATGGCTACACCTTC. Its translation is CASSIGGRDYGYTF.

The rearrangement uses TRBV19 and TRBJ1-1; D is ambiguous. CDR3 length: 15 amino acids. V was shortened by 1 base and J by 1 base, with 10 bases between the two germline ends. The V gene's germline CDR1 is LNHDA and CDR2 SQIVND (reference sequence). This CDR3 is CASSIAPGANTEAFF. The CDR3 bases are TGTGCCAGTAGTATAGCCCCAGGTGCGAACACTGAAGCTTTCTTT.

The table lists this clone with a few counts. V and J are TRBV28 and TRBJ1-1; D gene ambiguous. The germline V and J ends were trimmed by 7 bases and 0 bases, with 18 bases remaining between them. The CDR3 is 16 amino acids. Germline V gene lookup returns CDR1 MDHEN and CDR2 SYDVKM. The CDR3 spells CASTTPVKAVNTEAFF. The CDR3 bases are TGTGCCAGCACCACCCCAGTTAAGGCTGTGAACACTGAAGCTTTCTTT.

V is TRBV5-5 and J is TRBJ2-7; D ambiguous. The V gene lost 0 bases and the J gene lost 3 bases, with 10 bases spanning the gap. CDR1 is SGHKS, CDR2 YYEKEE, per germline (reference sequence). The CDR3 totals 14 residues. The CDR3: CASSLETVLYEQYF. CDR3 sequence (DNA): TGTGCCAGCAGCTTGGAAACAGTCCTCTACGAGCAGTACTTC.

This clone was seen only once. The chain combines TRBV19 with TRBJ2-2; possible D gene TRBD2, 5 bases. V dropped 2 bases and J dropped 8 bases, with 21 bases sitting between them. This CDR3 is built from 17 residues. The germline CDR1 and CDR2 sequences are LNHDA and SQIVND (reference sequence). As DNA, the CDR3 is TGTGCCAGTAGTATAACCAAACCTCGAGCCTTAGCGGGGGAGCTGTTTTTT. The encoded protein is CASSITKPRALAGELFF. Full variable domain (missing parts from reference TRBV19 and TRBJ2-2): DGGITQSPKYLFRKEGQNVTLSCEQNLNHDAMYWYRQDPGQGLRLIYYSQIVNDFQKGDIAEGYSVSREKKESFPLTVTSAQKNPTAFYLCASSITKPRALAGELFFGEGSRLTVL.

The V and J genes are TRBV19 and TRBJ1-1; perhaps TRBD1 as D (6 bases). With 5 bases removed from V and 1 base from J, the gap between germline ends came to 11 bases. Germline CDR1 and CDR2: LNHDA and SQIVND (reference sequence). There are 14 residues in the CDR3. The CDR3 region is CASSVLTGNTEAFF. The CDR3 DNA reads as TGTGCCAGTAGTGTATTGACAGGGAACACTGAAGCTTTCTTT.

This sequence joins TRBV29-1 and TRBJ1-2; 7 bases match TRBD1. J gave up 0 bases and V 0 bases, and 1 base lay outside the gene matches. Germline CDR1 is SQVTM and CDR2 is ANQGSEA. This CDR3 has 14 amino acids. The CDR3 protein is CSVEDQGANYGYTF. The CDR3 nucleotides are TGCAGCGTTGAAGATCAGGGGGCTAACTATGGCTACACCTTC.

This clone was seen repeatedly, ten times or more. The rearrangement joins TRBV3-1 (or the pseudogene TRBV3-2) to TRBJ2-1; 13 bases are shared with TRBD2. This CDR3 has 17 residues. Germline V CDR1 and CDR2: LGHDT, YNNKEL (reference sequence). V lost 4 bases, J lost 6 bases, and 9 bases stayed unmatched. This CDR3 is CASSPPTSGGASNEQFF. CDR3 coding DNA: TGTGCCAGCAGCCCCCCCACTAGCGGGGGGGCCTCCAATGAGCAGTTCTTC.

The chain recombines TRBV6-5 with TRBJ1-4; 8 bases map to TRBD1. Germline-derived CDR1 and CDR2 are MNHEY and SVGAGI. The V segment lost 5 bases and the J segment 7 bases; nucleotides outside the gene matches: 6. The CDR3 length is 14 residues. CDR3 residues: CASSRTGFGEKLFF. CDR3 nucleotide sequence: TGTGCCAGCAGTCGGACAGGGTTTGGTGAAAAACTGTTTTTT.

CDR3 region: CASSYDRGPYEQYF. CDR3 DNA sequence: TGTGCCAGCAGTTATGACAGGGGTCCCTACGAGCAGTACTTC. V and J are TRBV6-5 and TRBJ2-7; 8 bases match TRBD1. V dropped 3 bases and J dropped 2; count of bases not matched to a gene: 3. This CDR3 spans 14 amino acids. Germline values: CDR1 MNHEY, CDR2 SVGAGI.

The rearrangement uses TRBV11-3 and TRBJ2-1; TRBD1 matches at 7 bases. Germline-derived CDR1 and CDR2 are SGHNT and YENEEA. The CDR3 sequence is 16 residues long. The V segment lost 4 bases and the J segment 9 bases; nucleotides outside the gene matches: 15. In nucleotides, the CDR3 is TGTGCCAGCAGCTACCTAGGACAGGTCCCCTTTGGTGAGCAGTTCTTC. Protein: CASSYLGQVPFGEQFF.

This chain joins TRBV4-1 and TRBJ1-1, with D tentatively TRBD1 (5 bases). This CDR3 has 15 amino acids. Germline V CDR1 and CDR2: MGHRA, YSYEKL. V was trimmed by 1 base and J by 3 bases, leaving 12 bases between them. CDR3 in DNA: TGCGCCAGCAGCCAAGGAAGGGGCAGGGACACTGAAGCTTTCTTT. Amino acid sequence: CASSQGRGRDTEAFF.

The rearrangement joins TRBV2 to TRBJ1-2, with D possibly being TRBD1 (6 bases). CDR1 SNHLY and CDR2 FYNNEI come from the germline V gene. This CDR3 spans 14 amino acids. The ends were cut back, 6 bases at V and 7 bases at J, with 18 bases in the middle. The CDR3 DNA follows: TGTGCCAGCAGACGAGAAACAGGGTTCTTTGGCTACACCTTC. Its translation: CASRRETGFFGYTF.

In its sample, this clone was seen once. V is TRBV2 and J is TRBJ2-1; D could derive from TRBD1 or TRBD2 (5 bases each). The CDR3 has 15 residues. CDR1 and CDR2 (germline): SNHLY, FYNNEI. V was trimmed by 3 bases and J by 2 bases, leaving 11 bases between them. DNA of the CDR3: TGTGCCAGCAGTGATTGGGGGAGTGCCTACAATGAGCAGTTCTTC. Encoded protein: CASSDWGSAYNEQFF.

The rearrangement joins TRBV6-2 or TRBV6-3 to TRBJ1-1, with D hard to call. CDR1 is MNHEY and CDR2 is SVGEGT in the germline V gene. Trimming removed 2 bases at V and 3 bases at J, with 22 bases between. The CDR3 sequence is 18 residues long. CDR3 sequence reads: CASSYPPGVGRADTEAFF. CDR3 DNA sequence: TGTGCCAGCAGTTACCCTCCTGGAGTGGGAAGGGCGGACACTGAAGCTTTCTTT.

This chain connects TRBV19 to TRBJ2-1; D is undetermined. Germline values: CDR1 LNHDA, CDR2 SQIVND (reference sequence). The CDR3 totals 15 residues. Trimming stripped 3 bases from V and 1 base from J, with 10 bases between. CDR3 loop: CASSMWVRSYNEQFF. As DNA, the CDR3 is TGTGCCAGTAGTATGTGGGTGCGGTCCTACAATGAGCAGTTCTTC. The variable domain in full, with the rest retrieved from reference TRBV19 and TRBJ2-1, is DGGITQSPKYLFRKEGQNVTLSCEQNLNHDAMYWYRQDPGQGLRLIYYSQIVNDFQKGDIAEGYSVSREKKESFPLTVTSAQKNPTAFYLCASSMWVRSYNEQFFGPGTRLTVL.

The chain has TRBV20-1 and TRBJ2-5; a possible D gene is TRBD1 (6 bases). Trimming took off 3 bases at V and 7 bases at J, with 15 bases between the two ends. CDR3 length: 13 residues. Germline V gene lookup returns CDR1 DFQATT and CDR2 SNEGSKA (reference sequence). For the CDR3, the DNA is TGCAGTGCTAGTTCTGGGGGCGAAGGGACCCAGTACTTC. Translating gives CSASSGGEGTQYF.

The J gene is TRBJ2-7, the V gene TRBV18, with TRBD2 as a possible D gene (5 bases). Per the germline V gene, CDR1 is KGHSH and CDR2 is LQKENI. Trimming shortened V by 4 bases and J by 4 bases, and 23 bases separated the two germline ends. The CDR3 is made up of 17 amino acids. CDR3 region: CASSLPVLGSPGYEQYF. CDR3 nucleotide sequence: TGTGCCAGCTCACTCCCCGTGCTAGGGAGCCCAGGATACGAGCAGTACTTC. Variable domain in full (rest from reference TRBV18 and TRBJ2-7): NAGVMQNPRHLVRRRGQEARLRCSPMKGHSHVYWYRQLPEEGLKFMVYLQKENIIDESGMPKERFSAEFPKEGPSILRIQQVVRGDSAAYFCASSLPVLGSPGYEQYFGPGTRLTVT.

This clone was found once. The genes are TRBV5-4 and TRBJ2-1, with D tentatively TRBD2 (5 bases). Trimming left V 6 bases short and J 7 bases short, with 17 bases between. The CDR3 is 14 amino acids. Germline V gene sequence: CDR1 SGHNT, CDR2 YYREEE (reference sequence). As DNA, the CDR3 is TGTGCCAGCACCCTCCGAGGCCCGGGGAATGAGCAGTTCTTC. Translation gives CASTLRGPGNEQFF. Full variable domain (remainder filled in from reference TRBV5-4 and TRBJ2-1): ETGVTQSPTHLIKTRGQQVTLRCSSQSGHNTVSWYQQALGQGPQFIFQYYREEENGRGNFPPRFSGLQFPNYSSELNVNALELDDSALYLCASTLRGPGNEQFFGPGTRLTVL.

The rearrangement joins TRBV19 to TRBJ1-1; D is unclear. V lost 6 bases and J lost 1, with 12 bases in between. The germline V gene encodes CDR1 LNHDA and CDR2 SQIVND (reference sequence). This CDR3 has 14 residues. CDR3 sequence: CASSPREENTEAFF. In DNA, the CDR3 is TGTGCCAGTAGCCCCCGGGAGGAGAACACTGAAGCTTTCTTT.

This chain links TRBV7-9 with TRBJ2-1; D is undetermined. Trimming stripped 3 bases from V and 7 bases from J, with 7 bases between. Looked up from germline, CDR1 is SEHNR and CDR2 is FQNEAQ (reference sequence). This CDR3 is 12 amino acids long. DNA of the CDR3: TGTGCCAGCAGCTTCGTCGAGAATGAGCAGTTCTTC. Translation gives CASSFVENEQFF.

The CDR3 sequence: CASSEGLIYNEQFF. The DNA for the CDR3 is TGCGCCAGCAGTGAAGGGCTGATCTACAATGAGCAGTTCTTC. The genes are TRBV10-2 and TRBJ2-1; D is unresolved. Germline assignment: CDR1 WSHSY and CDR2 SAAADI. The CDR3 is 14 residues long. V was cut by 3 bases and J by 3 bases, with 9 bases left in between.

This rearrangement joins TRBV24-1 to TRBJ2-1; 8 bases line up with TRBD1. V gave up 3 bases and J gave up 7 bases; unmatched junction bases: 10. Germline CDR1 is KGHDR and CDR2 is SFDVKD. The length of the CDR3 is 16 residues. The CDR3 DNA follows: TGTGCCACCAGTGATCCCGGACAGGGTCGGGTAAATGAGCAGTTCTTC. Translation: CATSDPGQGRVNEQFF.

J is TRBJ2-3 and V is TRBV24-1, with D maybe TRBD1 (6 bases). This CDR3 contains 17 residues. The germline CDR1 and CDR2 sequences are KGHDR and SFDVKD. Trimming took off 5 bases at V and 10 bases at J, with 27 bases between the two ends. The CDR3 sequence: CATSGTTGFGESEAQYF. In nucleotides, the CDR3 is TGTGCCACCAGTGGCACTACAGGGTTCGGGGAGTCGGAGGCGCAGTATTTT.

The chain is built from TRBV27 and TRBJ2-7, with 11 bases lining up with TRBD2. Germline V CDR1 and CDR2: MNHEY, SMNVEV (reference sequence). V lost 6 bases to trimming and J lost 3 bases; unmatched junction nucleotides: 7. The CDR3 contains 15 residues. CDR3 coding DNA: TGTGCCAGCAGGTTGACACTAGCGGGGGACTACGAGCAGTACTTC. As protein: CASRLTLAGDYEQYF.

DNA of the CDR3: TGTGCCAGCAGTTCCCCGGACAGGGTGTCCTACGAGCAGTACTTC. Translation: CASSSPDRVSYEQYF. The chain joins TRBV6-2 or TRBV6-3 to TRBJ2-7, with 8 bases fitting TRBD1. CDR1 is MNHEY, CDR2 SVGEGT, per germline. The CDR3 has 15 residues. Trimming removed 4 bases from V and 1 base from J; junction bases left unmatched: 6.

This clone was recorded only once. The rearrangement joins TRBV5-1 to TRBJ2-7; weak D call: TRBD1 (6 bases). Per the germline V gene, CDR1 is SGHRS and CDR2 is YFSETQ. The CDR3 spans 14 residues. Trimming stripped 2 bases from V and 0 bases from J, with 9 bases between. CDR3 loop: CASSFDRSSYEQYF. Written as DNA, the CDR3 is TGCGCCAGCAGCTTCGACAGGAGCTCCTACGAGCAGTACTTC.

This chain uses TRBV29-1 with TRBJ2-5; D not certain. Germline lookup yields CDR1 SQVTM and CDR2 ANQGSEA. CDR3 length equals 14 residues. Trimming removed 2 bases from V and 5 bases from J, with 15 bases in between. For the CDR3, the DNA is TGCAGCGTTGAATTGTGGTCTAAATGGGAGACCCAGTACTTC. Its translation is CSVELWSKWETQYF.